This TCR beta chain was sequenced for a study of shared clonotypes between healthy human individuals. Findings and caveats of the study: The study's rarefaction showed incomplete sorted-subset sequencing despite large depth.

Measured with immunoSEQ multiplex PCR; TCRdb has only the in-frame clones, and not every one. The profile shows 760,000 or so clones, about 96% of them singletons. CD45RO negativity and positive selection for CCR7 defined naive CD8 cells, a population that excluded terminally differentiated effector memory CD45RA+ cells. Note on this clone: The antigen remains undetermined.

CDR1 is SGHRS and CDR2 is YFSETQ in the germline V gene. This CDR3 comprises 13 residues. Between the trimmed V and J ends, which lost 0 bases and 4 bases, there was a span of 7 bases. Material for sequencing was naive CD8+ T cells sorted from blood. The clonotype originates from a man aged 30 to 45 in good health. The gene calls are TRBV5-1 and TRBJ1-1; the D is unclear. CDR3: CASSLGQATEAFF. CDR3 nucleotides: TGCGCCAGCAGCTTGGGACAAGCCACTGAAGCTTTCTTT.